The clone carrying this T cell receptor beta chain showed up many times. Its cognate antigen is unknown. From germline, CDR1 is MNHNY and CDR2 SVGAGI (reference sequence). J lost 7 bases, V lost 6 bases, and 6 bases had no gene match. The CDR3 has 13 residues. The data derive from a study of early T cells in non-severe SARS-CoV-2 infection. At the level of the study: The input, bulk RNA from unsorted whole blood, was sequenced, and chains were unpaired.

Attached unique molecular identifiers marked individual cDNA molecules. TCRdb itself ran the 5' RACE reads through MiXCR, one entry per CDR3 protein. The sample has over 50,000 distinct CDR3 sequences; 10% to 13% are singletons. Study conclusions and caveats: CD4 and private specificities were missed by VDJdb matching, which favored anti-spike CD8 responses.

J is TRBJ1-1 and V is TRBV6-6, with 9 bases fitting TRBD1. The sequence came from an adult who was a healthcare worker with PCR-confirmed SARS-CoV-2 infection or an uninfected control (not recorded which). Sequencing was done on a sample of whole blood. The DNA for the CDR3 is TGTGCCAGCAGCGCGGGACAGGGCAATGAAGCTTTCTTT. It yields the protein CASSAGQGNEAFF.